The clone carrying this T cell receptor (beta chain) was picked up many times. As yet, its antigen is unknown. It was RNA transcripts that yielded the amplified TCR beta CDR3 regions. Initially, a first-round RT-PCR of the TCR CDR3 employed the HTBI primer set. TCRdb processed the multiplex PCR reads anew with MiXCR; each CDR3 protein has one entry. The data hold hundreds of thousands of distinct CDR3 sequences, with about 15% observed a single time. V lost 2 bases and J 4 bases, leaving 15 bases between the germline ends. The V gene's germline CDR1 is SGHTA and CDR2 FQGNSA. CDR3 length: 16 amino acids. These data come from a study of T cells in Graves' hyperthyroidism and ophthalmopathy. Study results and limitations: Ophthalmopathy was identified by the model a median about 6.8 months ahead of onset. Most thyroid clonotypes that were expanded above 0.001 also turned up in blood.

The sample taken for sequencing was blood. This clonotype was obtained from a woman in her forties or fifties with Graves' ophthalmopathy. The V call is TRBV7-2, the J call TRBJ2-4, with D possibly TRBD2 on 5 matching bases. The CDR3 DNA reads TGTGCCAGCAGCTTATCAGTCCTAGCTCCGAAAAACATTCAGTACTTC. Residues: CASSLSVLAPKNIQYF.